Listed below are T cell receptor beta chains from one sample, sequenced in a study of blood T cell repertoires in COVID-19. Produced via immunoSEQ multiplex PCR; TCRdb's table is partial and in-frame only. The sample has around 270,000 clones, more than 90% seen once. Material: peripheral blood. The receptors derive from a person aged 18-35 years with COVID-19, enrolled during active disease. The CDR3 runs from the conserved cysteine through the conserved F or W. A D gene is named only where the DNA matches it firmly. Not every row has a clone size; where given, it reads once, few, many or a size class.

v_gene: TRBV9; j_gene: TRBJ2-3; d_gene: TRBD2; abundance: .; CDR3nt: TGTGCCAGCAGCGTTCTAGCGGGAGAAGGGACAGATACGCAGTATTTT; CDR3aa: CASSVLAGEGTDTQYF
v_gene: TRBV6-2/TRBV6-3; j_gene: TRBJ2-3; d_gene: .; abundance: .; CDR3nt: TGTGCCAGCAGCGGCGCGGGGGCTAAGGCAGATACGCAGTATTTT; CDR3aa: CASSGAGAKADTQYF
v_gene: TRBV29-1; j_gene: TRBJ2-2; d_gene: .; abundance: .; CDR3nt: TGCAGCGTATGGTGGAGAGACACCGGGGAGCTGTTTTTT; CDR3aa: CSVWWRDTGELFF
v_gene: TRBV12-3/TRBV12-4; j_gene: TRBJ2-2; d_gene: .; abundance: .; CDR3nt: TGTGCCAGCAGCTCTCCGGTCGGGGAGCTGTTTTTT; CDR3aa: CASSSPVGELFF
v_gene: TRBV3-1/TRBV3-2; j_gene: TRBJ1-2; d_gene: TRBD1; abundance: .; CDR3nt: TGTGCCAGCAGCCAGGGACAGGGTCGACTTGGCTACACCTTC; CDR3aa: CASSQGQGRLGYTF
v_gene: TRBV7-9; j_gene: TRBJ2-1; d_gene: TRBD2; abundance: .; CDR3nt: TGTGCCAGCAGCTTAGTGACTAGCGGGAGGGGTGAGCAGTTCTTC; CDR3aa: CASSLVTSGRGEQFF
v_gene: TRBV27; j_gene: TRBJ1-1; d_gene: TRBD1; abundance: .; CDR3nt: TGTGCCAGCAGTTTATCCCCAGGGGGGAACACTGAAGCTTTCTTT; CDR3aa: CASSLSPGGNTEAFF
v_gene: TRBV2; j_gene: TRBJ2-7; d_gene: TRBD1; abundance: .; CDR3nt: TGTGCCAGCAGTTGGACAGGGGGCCCCTACGAGCAGTACTTC; CDR3aa: CASSWTGGPYEQYF
v_gene: TRBV5-1; j_gene: TRBJ2-5; d_gene: .; abundance: .; CDR3nt: TGCGCCAGCAGCTTGTCTGAGACCCAGTACTTC; CDR3aa: CASSLSETQYF
v_gene: TRBV28; j_gene: TRBJ2-2; d_gene: TRBD2; abundance: once; CDR3nt: TGTGCCAGCAGTTTACCCCTATTAATAAGGACTAGCGGGAGTGAAACCGGGGAGCTGTTTTTT; CDR3aa: CASSLPLLIRTSGSETGELFF
v_gene: TRBV7-3; j_gene: TRBJ2-1; d_gene: TRBD2; abundance: once; CDR3nt: TGTGCCAGCAGCTTAATTTTAGCGGGGCACAATGAGCAGTTCTTC; CDR3aa: CASSLILAGHNEQFF
v_gene: TRBV28; j_gene: TRBJ1-5; d_gene: TRBD1; abundance: .; CDR3nt: TGTGCCAGCACTACCTGGACAGGGAAGAACAATCAGCCCCAGCATTTT; CDR3aa: CASTTWTGKNNQPQHF
v_gene: TRBV6-4; j_gene: TRBJ2-1; d_gene: TRBD2; abundance: .; CDR3nt: TGTGCCAGCAGTGCTGGACTAGCGGTAGTCAATGAGCAGTTCTTC; CDR3aa: CASSAGLAVVNEQFF
v_gene: TRBV25-1; j_gene: TRBJ2-7; d_gene: .; abundance: .; CDR3nt: TGTGCCAGCAGTGACGGAACAGGGTGGTACGAGCAGTACTTC; CDR3aa: CASSDGTGWYEQYF
v_gene: TRBV7-9; j_gene: TRBJ2-5; d_gene: TRBD2; abundance: once; CDR3nt: TGTGCCAGCGGCATGCTAGCGGGAGAAATAGAGACCCAGTACTTC; CDR3aa: CASGMLAGEIETQYF
v_gene: TRBV19; j_gene: TRBJ1-2; d_gene: TRBD1; abundance: .; CDR3nt: TGTGCCACTTCACTGACAGGGGCCTATGGCTACACCTTC; CDR3aa: CATSLTGAYGYTF
v_gene: TRBV27; j_gene: TRBJ1-2; d_gene: .; abundance: .; CDR3nt: TGTGCCAGCAGATCTACAGGGAATGGCTACACCTTC; CDR3aa: CASRSTGNGYTF
v_gene: TRBV6-5; j_gene: TRBJ2-7; d_gene: TRBD1; abundance: .; CDR3nt: TGTGCCAGCAGTTATGACAGGGGGTCGTACGAGCAGTACTTC; CDR3aa: CASSYDRGSYEQYF
v_gene: TRBV4-1; j_gene: TRBJ2-7; d_gene: TRBD1; abundance: once; CDR3nt: TGCGCCAGCAGCCATCCAGGGAGGACAGGGGGCTACGAGCAGTACTTC; CDR3aa: CASSHPGRTGGYEQYF
v_gene: TRBV23-1; j_gene: TRBJ2-7; d_gene: .; abundance: .; CDR3nt: TGCGCCAGCAGTCAACCCCCGCCTCCCCCACAGGCCGCGTACGAGCAGTACTTC; CDR3aa: CASSQPPPPPQAAYEQYF
v_gene: TRBV29-1; j_gene: TRBJ2-7; d_gene: .; abundance: .; CDR3nt: TGCAGCGCCCAGGAGTCGACAGCCTCCTACGAGCAGTACTTC; CDR3aa: CSAQESTASYEQYF
v_gene: TRBV5-1; j_gene: TRBJ1-2; d_gene: .; abundance: .; CDR3nt: TGCGCCAGCAGCTTGTTTACAACCAAAATGGATGGCTACACCTTC; CDR3aa: CASSLFTTKMDGYTF
v_gene: TRBV5-4; j_gene: TRBJ2-1; d_gene: .; abundance: .; CDR3nt: TGTGCCAGCAGCTTGTCCCTTCTAGGGGTCAATGAGCAGTTCTTC; CDR3aa: CASSLSLLGVNEQFF
v_gene: TRBV28; j_gene: TRBJ1-2; d_gene: .; abundance: .; CDR3nt: TGTGCCAGCAGTCCGCTTGCTGTACCCCGGGCTAACTATGGCTACACCTTC; CDR3aa: CASSPLAVPRANYGYTF
v_gene: TRBV24-1; j_gene: TRBJ2-3; d_gene: TRBD1; abundance: once; CDR3nt: TGTGCCACCGGGGACAGGGCCACAGATACGCAGTATTTT; CDR3aa: CATGDRATDTQYF
v_gene: TRBV9; j_gene: TRBJ2-3; d_gene: .; abundance: .; CDR3nt: TGTGCCAGCAGCGTAGGAGGTGGGAGTAGCACAGATACGCAGTATTTT; CDR3aa: CASSVGGGSSTDTQYF